Detailed here is one TCR beta chain. Its antigen is as yet unknown. The authors sorted CD4+ naive, central memory, regulatory and stem cell-like memory cells via CD45RO/CCR7/CD25/CD127/CD95/CD27. Expressed TCRB transcripts were sequenced, since all the RNA that had been isolated was reverse transcribed. Clones were sequenced by immunoSEQ multiplex PCR, and TCRdb holds only the in-frame ones, with some missing. The sample yields hundreds of thousands of clones, roughly 13% seen once. The data originate from a study of beta chain features in type 1 diabetes. Points from the study as a whole: Moderately but significantly shorter TCRB CDR3s were found in Type 1 diabetes patients in all four CD4+ subsets. A closer apparent resemblance between naive, central memory and Treg TCRB repertoires was seen in patients than in healthy donors.

The sequence derives from a man in his late teens or twenties with type 1 diabetes. The sequenced sample consisted of naive CD4+ T cells from blood.

The CDR3 DNA reads as TGCAGCGCCGGGCCAGTGAACACTGAAGCTTTCTTT. This translates into CSAGPVNTEAFF. V is TRBV29-1 and J is TRBJ1-1; no clear D gene. The CDR3 sequence is 12 residues long. Germline CDR1 reads SQVTM; CDR2 reads ANQGSEA. The germline V and J ends were trimmed by 7 bases and 0 bases, with 9 bases remaining between them.